The 7 T cell receptor beta chains below come from one sample, sequenced in a study of cytomegalovirus exposure and HLA in healthy donors. Primers included in the PCR were 60 Vbeta and 13 Jbeta primers. Libraries were prepared by immunoSEQ multiplex PCR; TCRdb keeps only in-frame clonotypes and omits some of them. The sample holds over 200,000 clones, 77% seen once. Sequencing was performed on PBMCs. The receptors here all came from a woman aged 60-70 years in good health and CMV-seropositive.

The CDR3 here is CASSVGEPLSTLHF. The CDR3 DNA is TGTGCCAGCAGCGTAGGCGAACCTTTGTCTACCCTCCACTTT. The chain uses TRBV9 and TRBJ1-6; D remains unclear. V was pared by 0 bases and J by 14 bases, with 15 bases between. CDR3 size: 14 residues. Germline CDR1 SGDLS, CDR2 YYNGEE.

V usage is TRBV6-6 and J usage is TRBJ2-3; the match to TRBD2 covers 8 bases. The germline gives CDR1 MNHNY, CDR2 SVGAGI (reference sequence). The length of the CDR3 is 15 residues. V was pared by 4 bases and J by 0 bases, with 3 bases of the junction left unmatched. The CDR3 sequence is CASSLTGGSTDTQYF. CDR3 nucleotide sequence: TGTGCCAGCAGTTTGACGGGAGGGAGCACAGATACGCAGTATTTT.

This chain joins TRBV6-5 and TRBJ2-7, with 8 bases aligning to TRBD2. The CDR3 contains 13 residues. V lost 8 bases to trimming and J lost 6 bases; unmatched junction nucleotides: 9. Germline V CDR1 and CDR2: MNHEY, SVGAGI. CDR3 sequence: CASGAGAPAEQYF. The CDR3 DNA sequence: TGTGCCAGCGGAGCGGGGGCCCCTGCCGAGCAGTACTTC.

The rearrangement joins TRBV7-2 to TRBJ1-2, with a tentative D call TRBD1 (5 bases). Germline lookup yields CDR1 SGHTA and CDR2 FQGNSA. Trimming removed 3 bases from V and 6 bases from J, with 11 bases in between. The CDR3 is 13 amino acids. CDR3 DNA sequence: TGTGCCAGCAGCTTGGGGCAGTTGGATGGCTACACCTTC. Residues: CASSLGQLDGYTF.

The rearrangement uses TRBV6-5 and TRBJ2-1; 11 bases fit TRBD1. The CDR3 runs 15 residues. CDR1 is MNHEY, CDR2 SVGAGI, per germline. V shed 2 bases, J shed 6 bases, and the junction held 3 bases outside the gene matches. As DNA, the CDR3 is TGTGCCAGCAGTTACCGGGACAGGGGGTTCAATGAGCAGTTCTTC. It encodes CASSYRDRGFNEQFF.

Only one count was recorded for this clone. The rearrangement joins TRBV29-1 to TRBJ2-5; tentatively, D is TRBD2 (7 bases). This CDR3 is 15 amino acids long. The V end lost 4 bases, the J end lost 2 bases, and 17 bases lay between the germline ends. Germline V gene lookup returns CDR1 SQVTM and CDR2 ANQGSEA. CDR3 DNA sequence: TGCAGCGTTGGAGGGGGGGTCCTACGGCAAGAGACCCAGTACTTC. This gives the protein CSVGGGVLRQETQYF. Using reference TRBV29-1 and TRBJ2-5 for the parts outside the CDR3, the full variable domain is SAVISQKPSRDICQRGTSLTIQCQVDSQVTMMFWYRQQPGQSLTLIATANQGSEATYESGFVIDKFPISRPNLTFSTLTVSNMSPEDSSIYLCSVGGGVLRQETQYFGPGTRLLVL.

This rearrangement joins TRBV27 to TRBJ2-5; D gene uncertain. The DNA matches TRBJ2-7 better at its end, which makes the J call doubtful. The CDR3 consists of 13 residues. Germline CDR1 reads MNHEY; CDR2 reads SMNVEV (reference sequence). For the CDR3, the DNA is TGTGCCAGCGCTGGACCTCCTTGGGGCGAGCAGTACTTC. Amino acid sequence: CASAGPPWGEQYF.